The 3 T cell receptor beta chains listed next were all sequenced from one sample in a study of PD-1 blockade in classical Hodgkin lymphoma. Autologous stem cell transplantation was followed by relapse in every patient, and brentuximab vedotin exposure varied. Repertoires were generated with immunoSEQ multiplex PCR, while TCRdb's copy carries only in-frame clones and drops some. Among more than 140,000 clones listed, approximately 81% were seen once. Sequences were derived from peripheral blood mononuclear cells (PBMCs), sampled before the second cycle of nivolumab. These receptors were obtained from a human donor with classical Hodgkin lymphoma.

The J gene is TRBJ2-2, the V gene TRBV7-3, with 9 positions matching TRBD2. The germline V gene encodes CDR1 SGHTA and CDR2 FQGTGA. After removal of 4 bases from V and 0 bases from J, the junction contained 3 bases not matched to a gene. The length of the CDR3 is 16 residues. The CDR3 nucleotides read TGTGCCAGCAGCTCGGTAGCGGGAGCGAACACCGGGGAGCTGTTTTTT. Amino acid sequence: CASSSVAGANTGELFF. Together with reference TRBV7-3 and TRBJ2-2, the CDR3 gives the full variable domain: GAGVSQTPSNKVTEKGKYVELRCDPISGHTALYWYRQSLGQGPEFLIYFQGTGAADDSGLPNDRFFAVRPEGSVSTLKIQRTERGDSAVYLCASSSVAGANTGELFFGEGSRLTVL.

This sequence joins TRBV11-3 and TRBJ2-1; TRBD2 might be the D (6 bases). The germline V gene has CDR1 SGHNT and CDR2 YENEEA. The V and J ends lost 4 bases and 9 bases respectively, with 16 bases between them. This CDR3 contains 14 residues. The chain's CDR3 is CASSYGERVSEQFF. The CDR3 nucleotides are TGTGCCAGCAGCTACGGTGAGCGGGTGAGTGAGCAGTTCTTC.

The gene calls are TRBV19 and TRBJ2-3; 8 bases match TRBD1. V lost 7 bases and J lost 1; bases outside the gene matches: 13. This CDR3 is built from 17 residues. Germline V gene lookup returns CDR1 LNHDA and CDR2 SQIVND (reference sequence). For the CDR3, the DNA is TGTGCCAGTACCGGTATTAGGACAGGGTCCGGCACAGATACGCAGTATTTT. It yields the protein CASTGIRTGSGTDTQYF.